This TCR beta chain was captured in a study of vaccination and CD4 T cells after COVID-19. Turning to the study itself: The post-COVID sampling time was a median roughly 100 days after diagnosis, ranging from 35 to 161. At a median around 72 days (range 14 to 241) after dose two, post-vaccine samples were obtained. In culture, cells were exposed to overlapping spike peptides from SARS-CoV-2, HCoV-NL63, HCoV-OC43 and HCoV-229E. Control cultures, each given a CEFX pool, an HIV-1 Nef pool, or no peptide, were included.

Looked up from germline, CDR1 is DFQATT and CDR2 is SNEGSKA (reference sequence). The CDR3 is 16 amino acids. Trimming stripped 6 bases from V and 0 bases from J, with 20 bases between. Once obtained from cultured CD4+ T cells, the DNA was sequenced using the Oncomine TCR Beta short-read assay. TCRdb reprocessed the PCR reads via MiXCR and lists one record per CDR3 protein. The table records approximately 10,000 distinct CDR3 sequences, 56% of them present only once. The treatment is: approximately nine-day PBMC culture with coronavirus spike peptide pools or control peptides (ViraFEST assay). Concerning this clonotype: Its antigen is undetermined.

The receptor comes from a human donor who had recovered from COVID-19. This chain joins TRBV20-1 and TRBJ1-1; possible D gene TRBD1, 5 bases. The sequencing sample was made of CD4+ T cells from blood, cultured in vitro. The CDR3 DNA sequence: TGCAGTGCCGTACCACCCCGGGACGGCGTGAACACTGAAGCTTTCTTT. It encodes CSAVPPRDGVNTEAFF.